The 30 T cell receptor beta chains below were found in one sample sequenced in a study of OX40 agonist ivuxolimab in advanced cancers. Sequencing used immunoSEQ multiplex PCR; TCRdb keeps in-frame clones, though not all of them. In the table there are about 150,000 clones, roughly 94% of which are singletons. The sample here was CD4+ or CD8+ T cells sorted from blood, taken in a trial of the OX40 agonist ivuxolimab. These TCRs come from an adult with an advanced solid tumor such as melanoma, head and neck, liver or kidney cancer.

The chain carries TRBV7-9 and TRBJ2-1; weak D call: TRBD1 (6 bases). CDR3 length: 14 residues. The V and J ends lost 5 bases and 2 bases respectively, with 10 bases between them. Germline CDR1 and CDR2: SEHNR and FQNEAQ (reference sequence). The CDR3 DNA is TGTGCCAGCAGCCAGGGGCCCGCCTACAATGAGCAGTTCTTC. Amino acids: CASSQGPAYNEQFF.

V and J are TRBV23-1 and TRBJ2-5, with TRBD1 identical over 7 bases. TRBV23-1 is known as an ORF, though its function is uncertain. Trimming took 5 bases from V and 5 from J; bases not matched to a gene: 11. The CDR3 consists of 15 residues. The CDR3 DNA follows: TGCGCCAGCAGTAACGTTAGGGGGCGAGCGGAGACCCAGTACTTC. Translated: CASSNVRGRAETQYF.

This chain uses TRBV7-2 with TRBJ1-1; no reliable D call. CDR1 is SGHTA, CDR2 FQGNSA, per germline. V was pared by 5 bases and J by 0 bases, with 16 bases between. CDR3 length equals 16 residues. CDR3 nucleotide sequence: TGTGCCAGCAGCCAAAGACCAGAAGGCCTGAACACTGAAGCTTTCTTT. It is translated as CASSQRPEGLNTEAFF.

The J gene is TRBJ2-5, the V gene TRBV7-2; 14 nucleotides agree with TRBD2. With V trimmed by 4 bases and J by 4 bases, 8 bases remained unmatched. The CDR3 contains 17 residues. The germline gives CDR1 SGHTA, CDR2 FQGNSA. The CDR3 nucleotides read TGTGCCAGCAGCTGGAGACTAGCGGGGGGGCCCCGAGAGACCCAGTACTTC. As protein: CASSWRLAGGPRETQYF. Using reference TRBV7-2 and TRBJ2-5 for the parts outside the CDR3, the full variable domain is GAGVSQSPSNKVTEKGKDVELRCDPISGHTALYWYRQSLGQGLEFLIYFQGNSAPDKSGLPSDRFSAERTGGSVSTLTIQRTQQEDSAVYLCASSWRLAGGPRETQYFGPGTRLLVL.

The rearrangement uses TRBV28 and TRBJ2-7; 7 bases agree with TRBD1. The CDR3 has 14 residues. Germline CDR1 is MDHEN and CDR2 is SYDVKM. With V trimmed by 4 bases and J by 3 bases, 6 bases remained unmatched. CDR3 sequence reads: CASSWDSYNYEQYF. The CDR3 DNA follows: TGTGCCAGCAGTTGGGACAGCTATAACTACGAGCAGTACTTC.

The V call is TRBV11-1, the J call TRBJ1-1; D unresolved. V shed 0 bases and J shed 1 base, with 6 bases lying between them. This CDR3 comprises 14 residues. Per germline, CDR1 SGHAT and CDR2 FQDESV (reference sequence). CDR3 residues: CASSLASGNTEAFF. For the CDR3, the DNA is TGTGCCAGCAGCTTAGCAAGCGGGAACACTGAAGCTTTCTTT.

As DNA, the CDR3 is TGTGCCAGCTCACCACCGGGGGTACTCGATCAGCCCCAGCATTTT. This codes for CASSPPGVLDQPQHF. J is TRBJ1-5 and V is TRBV18; D may be TRBD1 (5 bases). CDR3 length: 15 residues. Germline V lookup: CDR1 KGHSH, CDR2 LQKENI. V lost 0 bases, J lost 5 bases, and 11 bases lay in between.

The chain couples TRBV7-9 to TRBJ2-1; a weak D match, TRBD2 (6 bases). From germline, CDR1 is SEHNR and CDR2 FQNEAQ (reference sequence). V lost 2 bases and J lost 7, with 18 bases in between. The CDR3 has 16 residues. CDR3 residues: CASSLSFMAGRNEQFF. CDR3 in DNA: TGTGCCAGCAGCTTAAGCTTCATGGCGGGGCGGAATGAGCAGTTCTTC. Full variable domain (remainder filled in from reference TRBV7-9 and TRBJ2-1): DTGVSQNPRHKITKRGQNVTFRCDPISEHNRLYWYRQTLGQGPEFLTYFQNEAQLEKSRLLSDRFSAERPKGSFSTLEIQRTEQGDSAMYLCASSLSFMAGRNEQFFGPGTRLTVL.

This sequence joins TRBV4-3 and TRBJ1-5, with no clear D. Trimming took off 0 bases at V and 4 bases at J, with 7 bases between the two ends. Germline lookup yields CDR1 LGHNA and CDR2 YSLEER. The length of the CDR3 is 14 residues. The CDR3 is CASSQESRNQPQHF. DNA for the CDR3: TGCGCCAGCAGCCAAGAATCCAGGAATCAGCCCCAGCATTTT.

This chain links TRBV27 with TRBJ1-1; tentatively, D is TRBD1 (5 bases). The CDR3 sequence is 16 residues long. Deletions cut 6 bases from V and 1 base from J, with 18 bases between. From germline, CDR1 is MNHEY and CDR2 SMNVEV (reference sequence). In nucleotides, the CDR3 is TGTGCCAGCAGACACCTCCCGGGACGGAGGAACACTGAAGCTTTCTTT. It encodes CASRHLPGRRNTEAFF.

This chain joins TRBV7-9 and TRBJ1-2; D is ambiguous. V was cut by 5 bases and J by 2 bases, with 21 bases left in between. This CDR3 region has 17 residues. Germline V CDR1 and CDR2: SEHNR, FQNEAQ (reference sequence). The CDR3 sequence is CASSQWTRDWENYGYTF. In DNA, the CDR3 is TGTGCCAGCAGCCAATGGACTCGGGATTGGGAAAACTATGGCTACACCTTC.

This clone appeared a single time. The V call is TRBV11-2, the J call TRBJ2-7; D remains ambiguous. CDR3 length: 13 residues. Trimming cost V 5 bases and J 2 bases, with 10 bases left between them. The germline CDR1 and CDR2 sequences are SGHAT and FQNNGV. The CDR3 region has the DNA TGTGCCAGCAGCCCTGACTGGACCTACGAGCAGTACTTC. Translation: CASSPDWTYEQYF.

The chain employs TRBV7-9 and TRBJ2-2; 7 nucleotides line up with TRBD2. Trimming at V came to 7 bases and at J to 6 bases, leaving 14 bases not matched to a gene. The CDR3 consists of 16 residues. Germline assignment: CDR1 SEHNR and CDR2 FQNEAQ (reference sequence). The CDR3 DNA follows: TGTGCCAGCATCTCCCCAACGCGGGAGATAGCCGGGGAGCTGTTTTTT. It translates to CASISPTREIAGELFF.

This chain links TRBV11-2 with TRBJ1-1; a weak D match, TRBD1 (5 bases). Germline V gene sequence: CDR1 SGHAT, CDR2 FQNNGV. Trimming stripped 4 bases from V and 6 bases from J, with 12 bases between. The CDR3 consists of 13 residues. In DNA, the CDR3 is TGTGCCAGCAGCTCTCTCGGGGGGGCTGAAGCTTTCTTT. It specifies CASSSLGGAEAFF.

The chain uses TRBV2 and TRBJ1-1, with D perhaps TRBD1 (5 bases). Germline CDR1 SNHLY, CDR2 FYNNEI. CDR3 length equals 12 residues. Deletions cut 1 base from V and 11 bases from J, with 11 bases between. Here the CDR3 DNA reads TGTGCCAGCAGTGAAGGTCCCGGGGACGCTTTCTTT. This encodes CASSEGPGDAFF. Full variable domain (outside the CDR3, taken from reference TRBV2 and TRBJ1-1): EPEVTQTPSHQVTQMGQEVILRCVPISNHLYFYWYRQILGQKVEFLVSFYNNEISEKSEIFDDQFSVERPDGSNFTLKIRSTKLEDSAMYFCASSEGPGDAFFGQGTRLTVV.

The V call is TRBV7-6, the J call TRBJ2-3; 8 bases match TRBD2. Looked up from germline, CDR1 is SGHVS and CDR2 is FNYEAQ. The length of the CDR3 is 17 residues. Germline trimming cut 5 bases from V and 2 bases from J; bases unmatched to any gene: 12. CDR3 bases: TGTGCCAGCAGCCAAAGGGGCGGCGGGAGGTACACAGATACGCAGTATTTT. Translation gives CASSQRGGGRYTDTQYF.

The rearrangement uses TRBV7-9 and TRBJ2-3; weak D call: TRBD1 (5 bases). The CDR3 runs to 15 residues. Per the germline V gene, CDR1 is SEHNR and CDR2 is FQNEAQ (reference sequence). V lost 6 bases and J lost 0, with 13 bases in between. The CDR3 loop reads CASRSKPGSTDTQYF. DNA of the CDR3: TGTGCCAGCAGATCAAAGCCAGGGAGCACAGATACGCAGTATTTT.

This chain joins TRBV7-2 and TRBJ2-5; D not certain. V gave up 6 bases and J gave up 4 bases, with 18 bases separating them. The length of the CDR3 is 15 residues. Per the germline V gene, CDR1 is SGHTA and CDR2 is FQGNSA. CDR3 sequence reads: CASSLFGPIGETQYF. In DNA form, the CDR3 reads TGTGCCAGCAGTCTTTTCGGACCGATTGGAGAGACCCAGTACTTC.

V usage is TRBV7-6 and J usage is TRBJ1-4; TRBD1 is a possible D gene (6 bases). This CDR3 has 13 amino acids. Per the germline V gene, CDR1 is SGHVS and CDR2 is FNYEAQ. Trimming took off 8 bases at V and 5 bases at J, with 12 bases between the two ends. The CDR3 nucleotides are TGTGCCAGCCGGAGGACAGTAAATGAAAAACTGTTTTTT. It translates to CASRRTVNEKLFF.

The CDR3 DNA reads TGTGCCAGCAGCCCATCCGGGCCGGGAGAGACCCAGTACTTC. Translation: CASSPSGPGETQYF. This sequence joins TRBV7-3 and TRBJ2-5; D is undetermined. The CDR3 is 14 amino acids. Trimming shortened V by 5 bases and J by 4 bases, and 14 bases separated the two germline ends. Looked up from germline, CDR1 is SGHTA and CDR2 is FQGTGA.

V usage is TRBV5-8 and J usage is TRBJ2-7; the D is unclear. V was clipped by 0 bases and J by 10 bases, with 5 bases between them. CDR1 and CDR2 (germline): SGHTS, YDEGEE. The CDR3 runs 10 residues. This CDR3 is CASSLALQYF. The CDR3 DNA is TGTGCCAGCAGCTTGGCCTTACAGTACTTC.

V and J are TRBV6-1 and TRBJ2-7, with 7 bases matching TRBD2. The V gene end was trimmed by 6 bases and the J gene end by 3 bases; junction bases not matched to a gene: 8. The CDR3 has 14 amino acids. Germline lookup yields CDR1 MNHNS and CDR2 SASEGT. The CDR3 sequence is CASRREGPYYEQYF. The CDR3 DNA reads TGTGCCAGCAGGAGGGAGGGGCCCTACTACGAGCAGTACTTC.

The chain carries TRBV19 and TRBJ2-7; TRBD1 agrees at 7 bases. This CDR3 is built from 12 residues. CDR1 and CDR2 (germline): LNHDA, SQIVND (reference sequence). V dropped 8 bases and J dropped 4; count of bases not matched to a gene: 5. The CDR3 is CASGQEPYEQYF. For the CDR3, the DNA is TGTGCCAGTGGACAGGAACCTTACGAGCAGTACTTC.

The rearrangement uses TRBV2 and TRBJ1-2; unclear D gene. Germline CDR1 reads SNHLY; CDR2 reads FYNNEI. Trimming left V 6 bases short and J 3 bases short, with 14 bases between. The CDR3 covers 14 residues. This CDR3 is CASRVWAPDYGYTF. CDR3 sequence (DNA): TGTGCCAGCAGGGTTTGGGCCCCGGACTATGGCTACACCTTC.

The DNA for the CDR3 is TGTGCCAGCAGCTTAGGGAACCAAGAGACCCAGTACTTC. The encoded protein is CASSLGNQETQYF. The chain combines TRBV7-2 with TRBJ2-5; D uncertain. Germline assignment: CDR1 SGHTA and CDR2 FQGNSA. The V end lost 1 base, the J end lost 0 bases, and 3 bases lay between the germline ends. The CDR3 covers 13 residues.

The chain employs TRBV6-5 and TRBJ1-2, with D unclear. The CDR3 consists of 14 residues. Trimming stripped 0 bases from V and 1 base from J, with 6 bases between. The germline CDR1 and CDR2 sequences are MNHEY and SVGAGI. The CDR3 DNA sequence: TGTGCCAGCAGTTACTCGAGGAATAACTATGGCTACACCTTC. Protein: CASSYSRNNYGYTF.

This chain joins TRBV19 and TRBJ1-5; D unclear. Trimming shortened V by 6 bases and J by 2 bases, and 8 bases separated the two germline ends. CDR3 size: 13 residues. CDR1 and CDR2 (germline): LNHDA, SQIVND (reference sequence). CDR3 protein: CASRPPGNQPQHF. The CDR3 DNA is TGTGCCAGTAGGCCTCCAGGCAATCAGCCCCAGCATTTT.

The chain carries TRBV11-2 and TRBJ2-5, with a weak D call TRBD2 (6 bases). Per the germline V gene, CDR1 is SGHAT and CDR2 is FQNNGV. This CDR3 has 15 amino acids. The germline V and J ends were trimmed by 3 bases and 4 bases, with 15 bases remaining between them. For the CDR3, the DNA is TGTGCCAGCAGCTTGGGCGCGGGACGGGGAGAGACCCAGTACTTC. It translates to CASSLGAGRGETQYF.

The J gene is TRBJ2-5, the V gene TRBV18; 7 nucleotides match TRBD1. The CDR3 sequence is 15 residues long. With V trimmed by 4 bases and J by 5 bases, 10 bases remained unmatched. The germline CDR1 and CDR2 sequences are KGHSH and LQKENI. CDR3 bases: TGTGCCAGCTCACTCGGACAGGCCGTCCAGGAGACCCAGTACTTC. It encodes CASSLGQAVQETQYF.

The chain joins TRBV2 to TRBJ1-5; 7 bases match TRBD1. From germline, CDR1 is SNHLY and CDR2 FYNNEI. With V trimmed by 7 bases and J by 0 bases, 3 bases remained unmatched. The CDR3 length is 14 residues. Written as DNA, the CDR3 is TGTGCCAGCACAGGGACAGATAGCAATCAGCCCCAGCATTTT. Amino acids: CASTGTDSNQPQHF. Filled out from reference TRBV2 and TRBJ1-5, the complete variable domain reads EPEVTQTPSHQVTQMGQEVILRCVPISNHLYFYWYRQILGQKVEFLVSFYNNEISEKSEIFDDQFSVERPDGSNFTLKIRSTKLEDSAMYFCASTGTDSNQPQHFGDGTRLSIL.